Listed below are T cell receptor beta chains from one sample, sequenced in a study of chemoradiotherapy in HPV16-positive cancers. Sequencing used immunoSEQ multiplex PCR; TCRdb keeps in-frame clones, though not all of them. Here the sample spans approximately 9,000 clones, less than 90% being singletons. The sample consisted of blood, taken from a patient who underwent chemoradiotherapy. The receptors here all came from a human donor with HPV-associated anogenital cancer. Both conserved end residues are part of each CDR3. The D gene is left open where the match is weak. Size tells how often a clone was seen (once, few, many) or the class of an expanded clone, and some rows leave it out.

j_call clone_size d_call v_call cdr3_nt cdr3_aa
TRBJ1-2 - TRBD1 TRBV25-1 TGTGCCAGCAGTGAGGACAGGTACTATGGCTACACCTTC CASSEDRYYGYTF
TRBJ2-1 - - TRBV28 TGTGCCAGCACCGAGGGGGTAGTCGGTGAGCAGTTCTTC CASTEGVVGEQFF
TRBJ2-2 - - TRBV2 TGTGCCAGCAGTAGGGGAGAGACAGAGGAGACCGGGGAGCTGTTTTTT CASSRGETEETGELFF
TRBJ2-2 - - TRBV7-9 TGTGCCAGCAGTGCGGGACTTCCGGGCCCCGGGGAGCTGTTTTTT CASSAGLPGPGELFF
TRBJ1-1 - - TRBV6-5 TGTGCCAGCAGTTACTCGAAGGGGCAGAGTGAAGCTTTCTTT CASSYSKGQSEAFF
TRBJ2-7 - - TRBV4-1 TGCGCCAGCAGCCAATCGCGAGCCGCCTACGAGCAGTACTTC CASSQSRAAYEQYF
TRBJ2-7 - TRBD2 TRBV28 TGTGCCAGCAGTTTTTGGGATCTAGCGGGAGGGACCTACGAGCAGTACTTC CASSFWDLAGGTYEQYF
TRBJ1-2 - - TRBV6-5 TGTGCCAGCAGTTACATCGGCGGCTTCTATGGCTACACCTTC CASSYIGGFYGYTF
TRBJ1-6 - TRBD1 TRBV19 TGTGCCAGTAGTTCACAGGGGCATTCACCCCTCCACTTT CASSSQGHSPLHF
TRBJ1-1 - - TRBV27 TGTGCCAGCAACCCGGGACAATGGGGTGTGGATAGTGAAGCTTTCTTT CASNPGQWGVDSEAFF
TRBJ1-1 - TRBD1 TRBV6-5 TGTGCCAGCAGCCGGACAGGGACGAACACTGAAGCTTTCTTT CASSRTGTNTEAFF
TRBJ2-7 - TRBD1 TRBV6-5 TGTGCCAGCAGTTACTATGCGGGACAGGACTACGAGCAGTACTTC CASSYYAGQDYEQYF
TRBJ2-5 - - TRBV7-2 TGTGCCAGCAGCTTATGGTTGGGACAAGAGACCCAGTACTTC CASSLWLGQETQYF
TRBJ1-2 - TRBD1 TRBV4-2 TGTGCCAGCAGCCAAGATGTAGGGGGCTCTGGCTACACCTTC CASSQDVGGSGYTF
TRBJ1-1 - - TRBV7-8 TGTGCCAGCAGCCCAATCGGGCGGGGGGCCACTGAAGCTTTCTTT CASSPIGRGATEAFF
TRBJ1-5 - - TRBV2 TGTGCCAGCAGTGATTGGGTAGATAGCAATCAGCCCCAGCATTTT CASSDWVDSNQPQHF
TRBJ2-5 - TRBD2 TRBV19 TGTGCCAGTAGCACGGGGACTAGCGGTAACCCAGTGAGAGAGACCCAGTACTTC CASSTGTSGNPVRETQYF
TRBJ2-1 - TRBD1 TRBV19 TGTGCCAGTAGTACAATGGGACAGGGCTACAATGAGCAGTTCTTC CASSTMGQGYNEQFF
TRBJ2-3 - TRBD2 TRBV11-3 TGTGCCAGCAGCTTAGACAGTCTAGCTGAGGCGGGGGAGGTAGATACGCAGTATTTT CASSLDSLAEAGEVDTQYF
TRBJ2-2 - - TRBV27 - CASSSSTSGHTGELFF
TRBJ1-2 - - TRBV9 TGTGCCAGCAGCGGCCAGGATTATGGCTACACCTTC CASSGQDYGYTF
TRBJ1-2 - - TRBV30 TGTGCCTGGGAGCTAAAGGGGGCTAACTATGGCTACACCTTC CAWELKGANYGYTF
TRBJ2-2 - - TRBV4-2 TGTGCCAGCAGCCACTCATATGGAGCCGGGGAGCTGTTTTTT CASSHSYGAGELFF
TRBJ2-7 - TRBD1 TRBV5-1 TGCGCCAGCAGCTTGGACAGGGGGGCCTACGAGCAGTACTTC CASSLDRGAYEQYF
TRBJ2-1 few - TRBV11-2 TGTGCCAGCAGCTTATACGGCTCCTACAATGAGCAGTTCTTC CASSLYGSYNEQFF
TRBJ1-3 - - TRBV30 TGTGCCTGGTTACCACGGACGATTTGGAACACCATATATTTT CAWLPRTIWNTIYF
TRBJ2-2 - - TRBV29-1 TGCAGCGTCGGGGCTACAGGTACCGGGGAGCTGTTTTTT CSVGATGTGELFF